This TCR beta chain was sequenced for a study of T cell repertoires in cytomegalovirus infection. The germline CDR1 and CDR2 sequences are LGHNA and YNFKEQ. V gave up 3 bases and J gave up 2 bases, with 14 bases separating them. The CDR3 extends over 17 amino acids. Points on this clonotype: What it recognizes is unknown.

One entry per CDR3 protein, called by TCRdb with MiXCR from the reads. The table has about 83,000 distinct CDR3 sequences, approximately 45% seen once; the top ten hold approximately 95%. This clonotype was sampled from a human donor in good health (CMV status not recorded). Some clones in this sample may be carry-over from other donors' samples. The chain has TRBV4-2 and TRBJ2-6; unclear D gene. Specimen: CD8+ T cells from cultured PBMCs, collected from culture after CMV antigen stimulation. The CDR3 is CASSQARVATGANVLTF. The DNA for the CDR3 is TGTGCCAGCAGCCAGGCACGCGTCGCTACTGGGGCCAACGTCCTGACTTTC.